This paragraph reports one TCR beta chain. This specimen belongs to a study of CD8 T cells in Susac syndrome. The CDR3 loop spans 19 amino acids. CDR1 is MNHEY, CDR2 SVGEGT, per germline. V was cut by 2 bases and J by 5 bases, with 27 bases left in between. Reverse transcription used roughly 0.45 to 1 ug RNA and random hexamers. TCRdb called the immunoSEQ multiplex PCR reads again in MiXCR, with one record for every CDR3 protein. The sample lists roughly 330,000 distinct CDR3 sequences; about 92% were seen once. This TCR came from a human donor with multiple sclerosis. The V and J genes are TRBV6-2 or TRBV6-3 and TRBJ2-5, with D possibly matching TRBD2 (6 bases). The sample taken for sequencing was CD4+ T cells from PBMCs. In nucleotides, the CDR3 is TGTGCCAGCAGTTACCCGTCCCATCTAACTGCGGGATTAATGGAGACCCAGTACTTC. It specifies CASSYPSHLTAGLMETQYF.